The TCR beta chain under discussion was sequenced for a study of blood T cell repertoires in COVID-19 (dated by TCRdb to the early 2020s). A note on the overall study: Samples covering the acute and convalescent phases of COVID-19 were provided by collaborators in the United States, Italy and Spain. The material from the prospective study consisted of cDNA or gDNA derived from T cells, B-cell-depleted T cells, or PBMCs. Deeply sampled blood TCRbeta repertoires from subjects exposed to, actively infected with, or recovered from COVID-19 were included in the dataset. A freely available public database, intended as a resource for researchers studying the immune response to SARS-CoV-2, is where the repertoires were released. The samples were drawn from two sources: the first 160 participants of the ongoing ImmuneRACE study, and 1,254 subjects contributed by 6 global collaborators. Sample metadata almost always included a de-identified subject ID, COVID-19 status, age in years and sex. Where available, HLA class I and class II types were taken from metadata supplied by the sample provider and were not determined by assay-based typing. Findings and caveats that apply to the study as a whole: Clinical and demographic metadata were provided uncurated, with the amount varying by source and participant.

Per the germline V gene, MDHEN is the CDR1 and SYDVKM is the CDR2. The germline V end is reduced by 3 bases and the J end by 1 base; junction bases left unmatched: 9. From its cysteine to its phenylalanine, the CDR3 spans 17 amino acids. Only the CDR3 portion is preserved as DNA: 51 bases, with reading frame beginning at the first base. About this clone itself: The antigen it binds to is not known. No qualities accompany the bases; no much larger clone lies one base away.

The immunoSEQ Assay, a bias-controlled multiplex PCR, was used to amplify TCRbeta CDR3 regions from genomic DNA. As for how the authors treated the data: Nucleated cell counts per sample were estimated from amplification of reference gene primers within the assay. To quantify the absolute abundance of each unique TCRbeta CDR3 rearrangement, sequence reads were collapsed and filtered. For each sample, productive Simpson clonality was calculated as the square root of Simpson's diversity index over productive rearrangements. TCRdb's version of the immuneACCESS table is confined to in-frame rearrangements and falls short of the full clone set. An unresolved V gene accounts for under half of the shortfall where checked; the remainder is of unknown origin. V, J and clone size are those of that table, while D and trimming were read from the DNA. The sample records roughly 250,000 clones, approximately 85% of which are singletons. In total, the top ten clones hold 1.9% of the sample.

Participants in the prospective study were aged about 18 to 90 years, lived in about two dozen United States geographic areas, and enrolled through a virtual design. To assign participants to cohorts, the prospective study relied on clinical history that participants themselves reported in a screening survey and a study questionnaire. ImmuneRACE Cohort 3 recovered participants were defined by two consecutive negative NP/OP PCR tests, healthcare professional clearance, or symptom resolution. Mobile phlebotomists in the prospective study collected whole blood, serum and a nasopharyngeal or oropharyngeal swab from every participant. Prospective study participants could optionally give additional blood draws and questionnaires over an approximately 2-month period. Prospective study blood samples were shipped either frozen or at room temperature before DNA extraction.

The rearranged chain carries TRBV28 and TRBJ2-1, with 7 central nucleotides matching TRBD2. This sequence was found in a woman between 45 and 60 years old who had recovered from COVID-19. Sequenced material: PBMCs or T cells enriched from blood (not recorded which). The DNA is as follows: TGTGCCAGCAGTTTTGGTCTCCCTAGCGGATCCTACAATGAGCAGTTCTTC. Its translation reads: CASSFGLPSGSYNEQFF.